The TCR beta chain under discussion was sequenced for a study of blood T cell repertoires in COVID-19. About the study: Spain, Italy and the United States supplied samples that represented acute and convalescent COVID-19. T cells, B-cell-depleted T cells, or PBMCs supplied cDNA or gDNA.

Deletions cut 1 base from V and 7 bases from J, with 10 bases between. Germline V lookup: CDR1 MDHEN, CDR2 SYDVKM. The CDR3 runs to 13 residues. Study processing details: The assay estimated nucleated cells by amplifying reference gene primers. Here immunoSEQ multiplex PCR was the method, and the copy in TCRdb shows in-frame clones only, minus some. The V and J calls and clone size are taken from that table; D and trimming were inferred from the DNA. The table includes 65,000 to 70,000 clones, roughly 73% detected once. This rearrangement joins TRBV28 to TRBJ1-2; a possible D gene is TRBD1 (6 bases). The TCR was taken from a human donor in a cohort sampled during active COVID-19. The sequenced material came from peripheral blood. The DNA for the CDR3 is TGTGCCAGCAGTTTATCAGGGGTTTCTGGCTACACCTTC. Amino acids: CASSLSGVSGYTF.